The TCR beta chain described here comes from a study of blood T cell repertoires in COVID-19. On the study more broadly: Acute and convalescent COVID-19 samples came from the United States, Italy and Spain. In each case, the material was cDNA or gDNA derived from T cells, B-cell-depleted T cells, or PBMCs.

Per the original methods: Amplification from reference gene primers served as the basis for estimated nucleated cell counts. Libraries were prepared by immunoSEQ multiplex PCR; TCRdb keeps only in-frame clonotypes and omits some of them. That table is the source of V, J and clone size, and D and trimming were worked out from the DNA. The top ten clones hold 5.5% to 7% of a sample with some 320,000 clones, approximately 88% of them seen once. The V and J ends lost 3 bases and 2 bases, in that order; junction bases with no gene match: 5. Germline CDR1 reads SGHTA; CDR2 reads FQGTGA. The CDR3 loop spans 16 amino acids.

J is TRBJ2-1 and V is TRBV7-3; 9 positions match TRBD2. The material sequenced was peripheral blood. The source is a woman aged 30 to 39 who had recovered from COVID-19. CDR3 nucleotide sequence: TGTGCCAGCAGCTTCTCGGGACTAGCAGCCTACAATGAGCAGTTCTTC. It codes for CASSFSGLAAYNEQFF.